This is a list of T cell receptor beta chains from one sample in a study of cytomegalovirus exposure and HLA in healthy donors. Some clones are missing from TCRdb's copy, which holds only in-frame ones; the method was immunoSEQ multiplex PCR. The sample records about 280,000 clones, roughly 89% being singletons. What was sequenced was PBMCs. Receptors originate from a woman aged 18-35 years in good health and CMV-seronegative. Each CDR3 is given without its conserved first and last residue. Size is omitted from some rows. Given values are once, few, many or a class for expanded clones.

v_gene: TRBV9
abundance: NA
CDR3aa: ASSVWDSSYNEQF

v_gene: TRBV6-1
abundance: NA
CDR3aa: ASSLSGQGHEQY

v_gene: TRBV5-6
abundance: NA
CDR3aa: ASRSPGQGFYEQY

v_gene: TRBV5-6
abundance: NA
CDR3aa: ASSKLDMLLWGYT

v_gene: TRBV28
abundance: NA
CDR3aa: ASRGGTTGTQY

v_gene: TRBV25-1
abundance: NA
CDR3aa: ARPPSGGLAGNYNEQF

v_gene: TRBV13
abundance: NA
CDR3aa: ASSLGTGYNTYGYT

v_gene: TRBV7-9
abundance: NA
CDR3aa: SSSRTRGLRNQPQH

v_gene: TRBV2
abundance: NA
CDR3aa: ASRTVNTGELF

v_gene: TRBV2
abundance: NA
CDR3aa: ASSVGGGPAYNEQF

v_gene: TRBV5-1
abundance: NA
CDR3aa: ASSLDVQGRGEKLF

v_gene: TRBV2
abundance: few
CDR3aa: ASRFIAGGDNEQF

v_gene: TRBV5-6
abundance: NA
CDR3aa: ASSFGRGPLREQF

v_gene: TRBV5-1
abundance: NA
CDR3aa: ASSLGVQGGTEAF

v_gene: TRBV15
abundance: NA
CDR3aa: ATSRLPDRKNQPQH

v_gene: TRBV5-6
abundance: NA
CDR3aa: ASSFPTSPSTDTQC

v_gene: TRBV5-1
abundance: once
CDR3aa: ASSPTGNSGNTIY

v_gene: TRBV4-2
abundance: once
CDR3aa: ASSQTFNSGEQY

v_gene: TRBV12-5
abundance: NA
CDR3aa: ASGRSSGGTWYEQF

v_gene: TRBV27
abundance: NA
CDR3aa: ASSFYRDPQETQY

v_gene: TRBV5-8
abundance: NA
CDR3aa: ASSLRDRHYNEQF

v_gene: TRBV29-1
abundance: NA
CDR3aa: SVPGSAVNYGYT

v_gene: TRBV6-6
abundance: few
CDR3aa: ASSHRQNSNQPQH

v_gene: TRBV19
abundance: NA
CDR3aa: ASSMGGNGQPQH

v_gene: TRBV10-3
abundance: NA
CDR3aa: AINKKTSDSSYGYT

v_gene: TRBV2
abundance: NA
CDR3aa: ASSDIQGLG

v_gene: TRBV5-1
abundance: NA
CDR3aa: ASSQTSGGAGEQF

v_gene: TRBV2
abundance: NA
CDR3aa: ASSEWRTEAF

v_gene: TRBV18
abundance: NA
CDR3aa: ASSRPGQGHYEQF

v_gene: TRBV28
abundance: NA
CDR3aa: ASSLGPGYNQPQH

v_gene: TRBV2
abundance: NA
CDR3aa: ASSDSDYEQY

v_gene: TRBV5-1
abundance: NA
CDR3aa: ASSFGTPSYEQY

v_gene: TRBV2
abundance: NA
CDR3aa: ASSETSLQTQY

v_gene: TRBV19
abundance: NA
CDR3aa: ASSITDNYGYT